These 19 T cell receptor beta chains came from one sample sequenced in a study of brain metastases from non-small cell lung cancer. Only in-frame clones appear in the TCRdb table, and some are missing; sequencing was by immunoSEQ multiplex PCR. The table lists about 450 clones, just over 85% of them singletons. Sequenced sample: tissue from a brain metastasis. These receptors came from a donor aged 40 or older with non-small cell lung cancer.

The sample holds one count of this clone. This sequence joins TRBV5-1 and TRBJ2-3, with TRBD1 matching 7 bases. CDR1 is SGHRS, CDR2 YFSETQ, per germline. V lost 2 bases, J lost 6 bases, and 9 bases stayed unmatched. The CDR3 sequence is 15 residues long. The CDR3 region is CASSFSEGAIDTQYF. Here the CDR3 DNA reads TGCGCCAGCAGCTTCTCTGAGGGGGCGATTGATACGCAGTATTTT.

This clone has just a few counts. The chain links TRBV28 to TRBJ2-2; TRBD1 might be the D (6 bases). The V end lost 5 bases, the J end lost 0 bases, and 22 bases lay between the germline ends. This CDR3 region has 19 residues. Germline CDR1 reads MDHEN; CDR2 reads SYDVKM. The CDR3 reads CASSRLRRTALSNTGELFF. As DNA, the CDR3 is TGTGCCAGCAGTAGATTACGACGGACAGCCCTATCGAACACCGGGGAGCTGTTTTTT.

The chain links TRBV3-1 (or the pseudogene TRBV3-2) to TRBJ1-2, with TRBD1 as a possible D gene (6 bases). Germline CDR1 reads LGHDT; CDR2 reads YNNKEL (reference sequence). The CDR3 spans 14 residues. V lost 3 bases to trimming and J lost 4 bases, with 12 bases between them. CDR3 amino acids: CASSHGGLGYGYTF. The DNA for the CDR3 is TGTGCCAGCAGCCATGGGGGGCTCGGCTATGGCTACACCTTC.

The chain has TRBV3-1 (or the pseudogene TRBV3-2) and TRBJ1-5; weak D call: TRBD1 (5 bases). CDR3 length equals 17 residues. Trimming removed 5 bases from V and 5 bases from J, with 22 bases in between. Germline CDR1 and CDR2: LGHDT and YNNKEL (reference sequence). The CDR3 sequence: CASSRGNPIFHHQPQHF. For the CDR3, the DNA is TGTGCCAGCAGCAGGGGTAATCCCATTTTTCATCATCAGCCCCAGCATTTT.

This clone was seen only once. This rearrangement joins TRBV5-5 to TRBJ2-1; either TRBD1 or TRBD2 may supply D (5 bases each). Germline V gene sequence: CDR1 SGHKS, CDR2 YYEKEE (reference sequence). The ends were cut back, 5 bases at V and 11 bases at J, with 17 bases in the middle. CDR3 length equals 13 residues. The CDR3 protein is CASRLGVGNKQFF. Written as DNA, the CDR3 is TGTGCCAGCAGGCTGGGGGTGGGGAATAAGCAGTTCTTC.

The rearrangement links TRBV4-3 to TRBJ1-1; D call uncertain. V lost 4 bases, J lost 7 bases, and 13 bases lay in between. The CDR3 is made up of 13 amino acids. Germline lookup yields CDR1 LGHNA and CDR2 YSLEER. Here the CDR3 reads CASSPDGNLEAFF. The CDR3 DNA reads TGCGCCAGCAGCCCGGACGGGAACCTTGAAGCTTTCTTT.

The genes are TRBV20-1 and TRBJ2-2; 9 bases fit TRBD2. This CDR3 is built from 14 residues. Germline V lookup: CDR1 DFQATT, CDR2 SNEGSKA (reference sequence). V was pared by 3 bases and J by 7 bases, with 6 bases of the junction left unmatched. CDR3 sequence reads: CSASSAGGNGELFF. In DNA form, the CDR3 reads TGCAGTGCTAGTTCCGCGGGAGGGAACGGGGAGCTGTTTTTT.

This chain uses TRBV5-6 with TRBJ1-5; 8 bases are shared with TRBD1. Losses at the gene ends were 4 bases for V and 3 bases for J; bases not matched to a gene: 6. The CDR3 loop spans 15 amino acids. Germline assignment: CDR1 SGHDT and CDR2 YYEEEE. The CDR3: CASSAMDRANQPQHF. The CDR3, as DNA: TGTGCCAGCAGCGCCATGGACAGGGCCAATCAGCCCCAGCATTTT. Supplemented by reference TRBV5-6 and TRBJ1-5, the full variable domain reads DAGVTQSPTHLIKTRGQQVTLRCSPKSGHDTVSWYQQALGQGPQFIFQYYEEEERQRGNFPDRFSGHQFPNYSSELNVNALLLGDSALYLCASSAMDRANQPQHFGDGTRLSIL.

A note on this clone: This may stem from a read error, because a much larger clone lies one nucleotide away. This chain joins TRBV2 and TRBJ1-5; no firm D call. The V end lost 0 bases, the J end lost 12 bases, and 12 bases lay between the germline ends. The CDR3 sequence is 13 residues long. CDR1 and CDR2 (germline): SNHLY, FYNNEI. The CDR3 loop reads CASSEARVELQHF. The CDR3 region has the DNA TGTGCCAGCAGTGAAGCGCGTGTTGAACTCCAGCATTTT.

In this sample, this clone is hyperexpanded. The chain recombines TRBV27 with TRBJ2-2, with 8 bases identical to TRBD1. Germline V gives CDR1 MNHEY, CDR2 SMNVEV (reference sequence). This CDR3 spans 14 amino acids. V was clipped by 4 bases and J by 7 bases; unmatched bases: 5. Here the CDR3 reads CASSSQGAVGELFF. The CDR3, as DNA: TGTGCCAGCAGTTCTCAGGGGGCGGTCGGGGAGCTGTTTTTT.

This clone was picked up one time. The chain uses TRBV9 and TRBJ2-7; perhaps TRBD2 as D (6 bases). The CDR3 sequence is 15 residues long. The germline gives CDR1 SGDLS, CDR2 YYNGEE. Trimming removed 0 bases from V and 2 bases from J, with 12 bases in between. The CDR3, as DNA: TGTGCCAGCAGCGTAGACTCCGGGACTCCCTACGAGCAGTACTTC. Protein product: CASSVDSGTPYEQYF.

This chain connects TRBV5-1 to TRBJ2-1; TRBD2 matches 13 bases. V lost 1 base and J lost 4; bases outside the gene matches: 2. CDR3 length: 16 amino acids. Germline V gene data show CDR1 as SGHRS and CDR2 as YFSETQ. CDR3 amino acids: CASSLWTSGSYNEQFF. CDR3 nucleotide sequence: TGCGCCAGCAGCTTGTGGACTAGCGGGAGTTACAATGAGCAGTTCTTC.

The chain uses TRBV4-2 and TRBJ2-1; TRBD1 agrees at 10 bases. The CDR3 consists of 15 residues. The V gene end was trimmed by 6 bases and the J gene end by 5 bases; junction bases not matched to a gene: 7. CDR1 LGHNA and CDR2 YNFKEQ come from the germline V gene. The DNA of the CDR3 is TGTGCCAGCAGTTCATCGGACAGGGGGAACAATGAGCAGTTCTTC. Protein product: CASSSSDRGNNEQFF.

The chain links TRBV7-9 to TRBJ1-1; D is undetermined. Trimming left V 3 bases short and J 0 bases short, with 8 bases between. There are 14 residues in the CDR3. Looked up from germline, CDR1 is SEHNR and CDR2 is FQNEAQ (reference sequence). The CDR3 region has the DNA TGTGCCAGCAGCTTCCTGGTAGTGAACACTGAAGCTTTCTTT. It codes for CASSFLVVNTEAFF.

The gene calls are TRBV6-5 and TRBJ1-2; D possibly corresponds to TRBD1 (6 bases). This CDR3 has 12 residues. The V end lost 0 bases, the J end lost 14 bases, and 13 bases lay between the germline ends. Germline V gene data show CDR1 as MNHEY and CDR2 as SVGAGI. Here the CDR3 reads CASSYSGAPSTF. DNA of the CDR3: TGTGCCAGCAGTTACTCGGGGGCCCCCTCGACCTTC.

This clone has a single count. The chain joins TRBV19 to TRBJ2-2; D may be TRBD2 (7 bases). Germline CDR1 and CDR2: LNHDA and SQIVND (reference sequence). V lost 3 bases and J 6 bases, leaving 14 bases between the germline ends. This CDR3 contains 15 residues. CDR3 nucleotides: TGTGCCAGTAGTATTGCGGGGGCGGGGGCCGGGGAGCTGTTTTTT. Amino acid sequence: CASSIAGAGAGELFF. The full variable domain, its missing parts supplied by reference TRBV19 and TRBJ2-2, is DGGITQSPKYLFRKEGQNVTLSCEQNLNHDAMYWYRQDPGQGLRLIYYSQIVNDFQKGDIAEGYSVSREKKESFPLTVTSAQKNPTAFYLCASSIAGAGAGELFFGEGSRLTVL.

This clone appeared a few times. This chain connects TRBV10-1 to TRBJ1-6; perhaps TRBD1 as D (5 bases). V lost 5 bases and J lost 6, with 8 bases in between. The CDR3 has 13 residues. Germline CDR1 reads WNHNN; CDR2 reads SYGVQD (reference sequence). CDR3 in DNA: TGCGCCAGCAGTTCAGGGTCTAATTCACCCCTCCACTTT. Its protein is CASSSGSNSPLHF.

The chain couples TRBV29-1 to TRBJ2-5, with no clear D. This CDR3 comprises 12 residues. Trimming took 2 bases from V and 7 from J, leaving 11 bases between them. Per the germline V gene, CDR1 is SQVTM and CDR2 is ANQGSEA. The CDR3, as DNA: TGCAGCGTTGAATTTGGGGTGTGGACCCAGTACTTC. Amino acids: CSVEFGVWTQYF.

The chain has TRBV7-9 and TRBJ1-2; 8 bases are shared with TRBD1. Germline CDR1 reads SEHNR; CDR2 reads FQNEAQ (reference sequence). The CDR3 is made up of 13 amino acids. The V segment lost 3 bases and the J segment 10 bases; nucleotides outside the gene matches: 7. The CDR3 spells CASSLDRVLDYTF. CDR3 nucleotide sequence: TGTGCCAGCAGCTTGGACAGGGTCCTTGACTACACCTTC. Looking up the rest from reference TRBV7-9 and TRBJ1-2 gives the full variable domain: DTGVSQNPRHKITKRGQNVTFRCDPISEHNRLYWYRQTLGQGPEFLTYFQNEAQLEKSRLLSDRFSAERPKGSFSTLEIQRTEQGDSAMYLCASSLDRVLDYTFGSGTRLTVV.